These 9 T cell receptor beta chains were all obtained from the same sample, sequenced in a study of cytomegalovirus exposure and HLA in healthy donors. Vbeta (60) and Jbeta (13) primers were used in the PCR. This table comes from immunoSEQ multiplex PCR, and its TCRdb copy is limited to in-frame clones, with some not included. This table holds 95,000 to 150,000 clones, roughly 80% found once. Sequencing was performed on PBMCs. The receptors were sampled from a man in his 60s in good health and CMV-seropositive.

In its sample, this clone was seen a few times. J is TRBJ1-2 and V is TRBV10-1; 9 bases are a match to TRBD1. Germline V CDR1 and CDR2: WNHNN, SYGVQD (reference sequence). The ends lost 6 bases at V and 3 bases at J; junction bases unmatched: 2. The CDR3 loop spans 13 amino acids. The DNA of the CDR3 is TGCGCCAGCAGCCGGGACAGGGACTATGGCTACACCTTC. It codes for CASSRDRDYGYTF.

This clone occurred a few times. The CDR3 protein is CASSPTGQINEKLFF. The CDR3 DNA is TGTGCCAGTAGTCCGACGGGACAGATTAATGAAAAACTGTTTTTT. This chain joins TRBV19 and TRBJ1-4; the match to TRBD1 covers 7 bases. From germline, CDR1 is LNHDA and CDR2 SQIVND (reference sequence). CDR3 length equals 15 residues. With 5 bases clipped from V and 4 bases from J, the junction kept 7 bases outside the gene matches.

The CDR3 nucleotides are TGTGCCAGCCGTAGCGGGACTAGCACAGATACGCAGTATTTT. This sequence encodes CASRSGTSTDTQYF. J is TRBJ2-3 and V is TRBV28, with 8 positions matching TRBD2. There are 14 residues in the CDR3. J lost 0 bases, V lost 8 bases, and 4 bases had no gene match. Germline V gives CDR1 MDHEN, CDR2 SYDVKM.

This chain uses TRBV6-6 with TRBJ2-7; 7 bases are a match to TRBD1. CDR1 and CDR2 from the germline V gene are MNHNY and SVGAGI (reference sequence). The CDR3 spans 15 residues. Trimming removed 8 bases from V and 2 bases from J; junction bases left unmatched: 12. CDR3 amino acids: CASFVWTGRTYEQYF. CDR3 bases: TGTGCCAGCTTCGTCTGGACAGGAAGAACCTACGAGCAGTACTTC.

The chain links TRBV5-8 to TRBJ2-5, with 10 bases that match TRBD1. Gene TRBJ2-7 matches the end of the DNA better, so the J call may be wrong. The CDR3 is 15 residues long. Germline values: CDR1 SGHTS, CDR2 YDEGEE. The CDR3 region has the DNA TGTGCCAGCAGCCCCCAGGACAGGGGGAGATACGAGCAGTACTTC. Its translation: CASSPQDRGRYEQYF.

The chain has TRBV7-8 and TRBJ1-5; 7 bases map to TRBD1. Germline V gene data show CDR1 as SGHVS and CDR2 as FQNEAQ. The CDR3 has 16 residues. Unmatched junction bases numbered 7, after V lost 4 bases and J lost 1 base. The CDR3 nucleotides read TGTGCCAGCAGCTCCGAGGTCAGGGGGAGCAATCAGCCCCAGCATTTT. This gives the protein CASSSEVRGSNQPQHF. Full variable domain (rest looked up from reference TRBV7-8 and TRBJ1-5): GAGVSQSPRYKVAKRGQDVALRCDPISGHVSLFWYQQALGQGPEFLTYFQNEAQLDKSGLPSDRFFAERPEGSVSTLKIQRTQQEDSAVYLCASSSEVRGSNQPQHFGDGTRLSIL.

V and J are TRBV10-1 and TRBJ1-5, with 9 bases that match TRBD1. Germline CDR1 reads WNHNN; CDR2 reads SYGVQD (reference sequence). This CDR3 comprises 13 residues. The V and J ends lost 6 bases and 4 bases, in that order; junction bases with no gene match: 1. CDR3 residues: CASSDRGNQPQHF. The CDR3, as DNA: TGCGCCAGCAGCGACAGGGGGAATCAGCCCCAGCATTTT.

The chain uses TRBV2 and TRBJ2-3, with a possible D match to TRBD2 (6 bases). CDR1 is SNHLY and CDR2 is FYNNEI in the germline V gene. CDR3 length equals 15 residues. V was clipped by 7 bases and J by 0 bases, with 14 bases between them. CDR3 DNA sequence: TGTGCCAGCACCCTCTATGGAGGGAGCACAGATACGCAGTATTTT. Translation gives CASTLYGGSTDTQYF.

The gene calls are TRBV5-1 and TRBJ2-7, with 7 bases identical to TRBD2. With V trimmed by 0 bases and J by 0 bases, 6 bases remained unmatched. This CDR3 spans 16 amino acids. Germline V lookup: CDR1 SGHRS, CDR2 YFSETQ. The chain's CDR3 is CASSLGASGSSYEQYF. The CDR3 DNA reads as TGCGCCAGCAGCTTGGGGGCTAGCGGTAGCTCCTACGAGCAGTACTTC.